A single sample is the source of the 9 T cell receptor beta chains below, sequenced in a study of control samples from healthy donors and cancer patients. Some clones are missing from TCRdb's copy, which holds only in-frame ones; the method was immunoSEQ multiplex PCR. The data contain roughly 170,000 clones, approximately 91% of them singletons. Specimen: blood. Receptor source: a woman between 40 and 50 years old in good health.

The rearrangement links TRBV10-2 to TRBJ2-3; no definite D call. V lost 2 bases and J lost 0, with 9 bases in between. Germline-derived CDR1 and CDR2 are WSHSY and SAAADI. The CDR3 extends over 15 amino acids. The CDR3 here is CASSEPDGSTDTQYF. The CDR3 DNA follows: TGCGCCAGCAGTGAGCCCGACGGTAGCACAGATACGCAGTATTTT.

This chain joins TRBV11-2 and TRBJ1-2; D might be TRBD1 (5 bases). CDR3 length equals 14 residues. Germline V gene data show CDR1 as SGHAT and CDR2 as FQNNGV. With 3 bases removed from V and 8 bases from J, the gap between germline ends came to 16 bases. This CDR3 is CASSLDGPGGGYTF. As DNA, the CDR3 is TGTGCCAGCAGCTTGGACGGCCCCGGGGGGGGCTACACCTTC.

The chain uses TRBV7-6 and TRBJ2-7, with 7 bases aligning to TRBD2. The germline V gene encodes CDR1 SGHVS and CDR2 FNYEAQ. Germline trimming cut 1 base from V and 4 bases from J; bases unmatched to any gene: 10. The CDR3 runs 16 residues. The CDR3 sequence: CASSLVPAGVRYEQYF. The CDR3 DNA follows: TGTGCCAGCAGCTTAGTCCCGGCGGGGGTCCGTTACGAGCAGTACTTC.

The V call is TRBV5-1, the J call TRBJ2-1; TRBD2 might be the D (5 bases). Germline V gene sequence: CDR1 SGHRS, CDR2 YFSETQ. The CDR3 runs to 14 residues. Trimming took off 0 bases at V and 7 bases at J, with 11 bases between the two ends. The CDR3 DNA follows: TGCGCCAGCAGCTTGGGACCCTGGGAGAATGAGCAGTTCTTC. Translating gives CASSLGPWENEQFF.

V and J are TRBV7-8 and TRBJ2-5; 8 positions match TRBD2. The V gene end was trimmed by 4 bases and the J gene end by 5 bases; junction bases not matched to a gene: 6. CDR3 length: 14 amino acids. Germline V gene lookup returns CDR1 SGHVS and CDR2 FQNEAQ. This CDR3 reads CASSSGLVDETQYF. DNA of the CDR3: TGTGCCAGCAGCTCGGGACTAGTCGACGAGACCCAGTACTTC. The entire variable domain, with the rest obtained from reference TRBV7-8 and TRBJ2-5, is as follows: GAGVSQSPRYKVAKRGQDVALRCDPISGHVSLFWYQQALGQGPEFLTYFQNEAQLDKSGLPSDRFFAERPEGSVSTLKIQRTQQEDSAVYLCASSSGLVDETQYFGPGTRLLVL.

This rearrangement joins TRBV5-4 to TRBJ2-5; D might be TRBD2 (7 bases). V gave up 3 bases and J gave up 2 bases, with 14 bases separating them. Germline CDR1 reads SGHNT; CDR2 reads YYREEE (reference sequence). The CDR3 runs 15 residues. CDR3 sequence: CASSWGGGAQETQYF. The CDR3, as DNA: TGTGCCAGCAGCTGGGGAGGGGGGGCGCAAGAGACCCAGTACTTC.

This clone has just one count. J is TRBJ2-2 and V is TRBV19; D call uncertain. The length of the CDR3 is 15 residues. Trimming took 1 base from V and 1 from J, leaving 7 bases between them. Germline V gene data show CDR1 as LNHDA and CDR2 as SQIVND (reference sequence). The CDR3 loop is CASSIGRVNTGELFF. The CDR3 DNA reads as TGTGCCAGTAGTATAGGCAGAGTGAACACCGGGGAGCTGTTTTTT.

V gene TRBV18 combines with J gene TRBJ1-5, with unresolved D. The germline V gene encodes CDR1 KGHSH and CDR2 LQKENI. Trimming removed 2 bases at V and 2 bases at J, with 7 bases between. The CDR3 is made up of 14 amino acids. The CDR3 spells CASSPSEGNQPQHF. DNA of the CDR3: TGTGCCAGCTCACCATCAGAGGGCAATCAGCCCCAGCATTTT.

The chain links TRBV6-6 to TRBJ1-6, with 7 positions matching TRBD1. Per the germline V gene, CDR1 is MNHNY and CDR2 is SVGAGI (reference sequence). CDR3 size: 15 residues. V was clipped by 2 bases and J by 5 bases; unmatched bases: 3. The chain's CDR3 is CASSYDRANNSPLHF. The CDR3 DNA follows: TGTGCCAGCAGTTACGACAGGGCGAATAATTCACCCCTCCACTTT.